The TCR beta chain described here comes from a study of prognosis after radiotherapy for stage I lung cancer. Study-level background: Enrollment began in early 2018 and ended in January 2019; the enrolled patients had stage I non-small cell lung cancer. The biologically effective dose of the SBRT radiotherapy was at least 100 Gy, given over 3 to 5 fractions.

TCR beta CDR3 amplification from genomic DNA was performed by two-round multiplex PCR. Primers targeting each individual TRBV and TRBJ gene were applied in first-round PCR. Each CDR3 protein is one row after TCRdb ran MiXCR on the multiplex PCR reads. The sample records around 26,000 distinct CDR3 sequences, about 40% being singletons. On this clonotype: At one boundary the junction diverges from the germline segment, which might be a read error.

Peripheral venous blood was drawn in approximately 6-milliliter volumes, with a draw taken at each of two separate time points. CDR1 SGHNT and CDR2 YENEEA come from the germline V gene. The CDR3 consists of 13 residues. The source material was PBMCs, sampled before or after stereotactic body radiation therapy (not recorded which). This receptor was taken from a donor at least 50 years old with non-small cell lung cancer. V gene TRBV11-3 combines with J gene TRBJ2-2, with a possible D match to TRBD2 (6 bases). The CDR3 sequence is CASSLPNTGGLFF. The CDR3 DNA follows: TGTGCCAGCAGCTTACCTAACACCGGGGGGCTGTTTTTT.